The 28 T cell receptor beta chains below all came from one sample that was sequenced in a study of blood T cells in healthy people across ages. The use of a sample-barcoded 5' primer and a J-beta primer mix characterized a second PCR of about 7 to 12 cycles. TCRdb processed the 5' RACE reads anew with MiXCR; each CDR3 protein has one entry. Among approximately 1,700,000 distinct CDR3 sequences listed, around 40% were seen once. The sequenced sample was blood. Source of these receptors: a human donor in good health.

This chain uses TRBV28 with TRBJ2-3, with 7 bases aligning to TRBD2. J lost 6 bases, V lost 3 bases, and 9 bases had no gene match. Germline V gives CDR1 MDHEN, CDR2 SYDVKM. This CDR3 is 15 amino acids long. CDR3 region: CASSFRASGGDTQYF. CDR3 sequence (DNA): TGTGCCAGCAGTTTTCGGGCTAGCGGTGGGGATACGCAGTATTTT.

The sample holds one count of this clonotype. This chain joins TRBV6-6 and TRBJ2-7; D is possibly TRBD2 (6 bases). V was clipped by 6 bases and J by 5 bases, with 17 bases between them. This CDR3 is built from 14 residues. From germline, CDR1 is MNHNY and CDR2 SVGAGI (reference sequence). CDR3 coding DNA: TGTGCCAGCAGCGTGCCGGGACTTGCCAACGAGCAGTACTTC. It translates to CASSVPGLANEQYF.

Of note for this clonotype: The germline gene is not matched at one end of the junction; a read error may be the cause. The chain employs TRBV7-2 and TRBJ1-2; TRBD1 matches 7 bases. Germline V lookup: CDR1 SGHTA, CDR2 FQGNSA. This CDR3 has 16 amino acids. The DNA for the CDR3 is TGTGCCAGCAGCTTAGCGGGGGGCAGGGGGACTCATGGCCACACCTTC. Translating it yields CASSLAGGRGTHGHTF.

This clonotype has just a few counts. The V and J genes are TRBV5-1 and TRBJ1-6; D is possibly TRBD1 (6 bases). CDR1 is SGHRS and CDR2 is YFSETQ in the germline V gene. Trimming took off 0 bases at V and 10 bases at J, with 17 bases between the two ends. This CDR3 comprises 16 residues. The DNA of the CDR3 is TGCGCCAGCAGCTTGGATTCGGGCAGGGGCAAATCACCCCTCCACTTT. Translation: CASSLDSGRGKSPLHF.

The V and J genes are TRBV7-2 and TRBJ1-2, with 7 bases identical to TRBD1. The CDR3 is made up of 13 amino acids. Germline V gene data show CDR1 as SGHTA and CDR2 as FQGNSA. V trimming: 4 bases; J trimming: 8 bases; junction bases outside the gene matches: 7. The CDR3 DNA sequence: TGTACCAGCAGCTATCGGACAGGAGGAGGCTACACCTTC. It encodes CTSSYRTGGGYTF.

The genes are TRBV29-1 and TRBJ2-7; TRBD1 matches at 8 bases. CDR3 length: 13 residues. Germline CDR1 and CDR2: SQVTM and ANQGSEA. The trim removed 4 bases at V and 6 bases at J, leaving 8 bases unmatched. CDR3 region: CSVAMDRACEQYF. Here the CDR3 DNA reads TGCAGCGTTGCTATGGACAGGGCCTGCGAGCAGTACTTC.

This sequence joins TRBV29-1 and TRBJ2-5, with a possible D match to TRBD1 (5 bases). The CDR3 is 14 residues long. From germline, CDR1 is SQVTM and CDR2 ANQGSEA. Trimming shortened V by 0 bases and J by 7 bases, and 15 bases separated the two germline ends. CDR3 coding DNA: TGCAGCGTTGAAGATTCGTCGACAGCCGGGACCCAGTACTTC. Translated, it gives CSVEDSSTAGTQYF.

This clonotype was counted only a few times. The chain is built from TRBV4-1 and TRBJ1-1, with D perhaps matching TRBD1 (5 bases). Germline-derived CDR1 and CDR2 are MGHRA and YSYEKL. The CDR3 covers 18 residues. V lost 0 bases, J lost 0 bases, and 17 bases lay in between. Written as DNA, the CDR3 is TGCGCCAGCAGCCAAGATCCGGGTAGGGGAATGGTGAACACTGAAGCTTTCTTT. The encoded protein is CASSQDPGRGMVNTEAFF.

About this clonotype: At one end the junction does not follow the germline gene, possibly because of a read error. CDR3 nucleotide sequence: TGCGCCAGCAGCTTGTCAGGGGGCGGCTATGACTACACCTTC. Translating gives CASSLSGGGYDYTF. The rearrangement uses TRBV5-1 and TRBJ1-2; 8 bases fit TRBD1. This CDR3 comprises 14 residues. CDR1 and CDR2 (germline): SGHRS, YFSETQ.

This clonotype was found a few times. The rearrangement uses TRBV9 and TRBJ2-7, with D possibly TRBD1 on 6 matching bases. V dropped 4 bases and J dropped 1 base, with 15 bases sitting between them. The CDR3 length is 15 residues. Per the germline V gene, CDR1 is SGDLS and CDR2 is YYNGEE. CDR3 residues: CASSPQGQSSYEQYF. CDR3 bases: TGTGCCAGCAGCCCCCAAGGACAGTCTTCCTACGAGCAGTACTTC.

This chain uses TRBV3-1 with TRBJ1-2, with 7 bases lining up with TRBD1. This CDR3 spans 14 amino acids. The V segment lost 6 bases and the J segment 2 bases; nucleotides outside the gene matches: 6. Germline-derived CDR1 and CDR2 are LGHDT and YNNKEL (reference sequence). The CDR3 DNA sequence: TGTGCCAGCAGTCAAACGGACAGGAACTATGGCTACACCTTC. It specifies CASSQTDRNYGYTF.

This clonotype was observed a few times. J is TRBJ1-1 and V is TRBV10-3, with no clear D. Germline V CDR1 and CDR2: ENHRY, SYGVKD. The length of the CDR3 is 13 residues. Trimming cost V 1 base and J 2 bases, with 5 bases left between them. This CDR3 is CAISELGNTEAFF. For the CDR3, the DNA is TGTGCCATCAGTGAGTTGGGAAACACTGAAGCTTTCTTT.

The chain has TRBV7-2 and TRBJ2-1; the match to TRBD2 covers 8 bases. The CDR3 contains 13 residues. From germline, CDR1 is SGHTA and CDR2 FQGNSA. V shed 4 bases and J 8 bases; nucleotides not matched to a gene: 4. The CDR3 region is CASSWGLGDEQFF. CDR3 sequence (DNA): TGTGCCAGCAGCTGGGGACTAGGCGATGAGCAGTTCTTC.

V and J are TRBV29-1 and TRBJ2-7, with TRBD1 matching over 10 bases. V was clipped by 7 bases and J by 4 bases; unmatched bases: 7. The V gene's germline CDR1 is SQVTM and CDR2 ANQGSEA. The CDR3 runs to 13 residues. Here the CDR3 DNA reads TGCAGCGCCCTAACGGGACAGGGGTACGAGCAGTACTTC. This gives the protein CSALTGQGYEQYF.

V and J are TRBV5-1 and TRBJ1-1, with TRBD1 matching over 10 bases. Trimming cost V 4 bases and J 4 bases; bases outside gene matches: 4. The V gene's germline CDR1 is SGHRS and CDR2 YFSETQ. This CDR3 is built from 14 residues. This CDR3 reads CASSDGQGGTEAFF. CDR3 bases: TGCGCCAGCAGCGACGGACAGGGGGGCACTGAAGCTTTCTTT.

The CDR3 coding sequence is TGTGCCAGCAGTCGTGTAAGCGGGGGTGCGGCAGATACGCAGTATTTT. Its protein is CASSRVSGGAADTQYF. V and J are TRBV6-2 or TRBV6-3 and TRBJ2-3; 8 bases map to TRBD2. Germline V lookup: CDR1 MNHEY, CDR2 SVGEGT. J gave up 4 bases and V 5 bases, and 11 bases lay outside the gene matches. There are 16 residues in the CDR3.

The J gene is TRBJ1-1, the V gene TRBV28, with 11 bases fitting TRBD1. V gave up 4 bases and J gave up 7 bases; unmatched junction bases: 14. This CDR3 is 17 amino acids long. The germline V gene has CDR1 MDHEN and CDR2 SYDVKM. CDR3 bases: TGTGCCAGCAGTTCGGCCTGGGGACAGGGGGGGATGGATGAAGCTTTCTTT. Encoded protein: CASSSAWGQGGMDEAFF.

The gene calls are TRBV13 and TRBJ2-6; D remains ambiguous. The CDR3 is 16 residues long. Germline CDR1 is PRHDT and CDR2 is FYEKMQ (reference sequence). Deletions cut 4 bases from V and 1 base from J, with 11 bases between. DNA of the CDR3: TGTGCCAGCAGCTCCCTCGGCCGGTCTGGGGCCAACGTCCTGACTTTC. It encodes CASSSLGRSGANVLTF.

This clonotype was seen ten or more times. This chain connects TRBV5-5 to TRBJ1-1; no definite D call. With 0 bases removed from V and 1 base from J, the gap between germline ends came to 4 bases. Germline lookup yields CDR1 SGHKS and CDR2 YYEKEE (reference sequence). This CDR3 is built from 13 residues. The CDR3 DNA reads TGTGCCAGCAGCTTGGATTGGAACACTGAAGCTTTCTTT. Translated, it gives CASSLDWNTEAFF.

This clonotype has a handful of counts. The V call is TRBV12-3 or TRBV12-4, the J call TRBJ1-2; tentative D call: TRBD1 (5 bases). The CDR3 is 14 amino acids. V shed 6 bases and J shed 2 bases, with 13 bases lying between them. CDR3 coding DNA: TGTGCCAGCAGCCGCCGACAGTTCAACTATGGCTACACCTTC. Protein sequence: CASSRRQFNYGYTF.

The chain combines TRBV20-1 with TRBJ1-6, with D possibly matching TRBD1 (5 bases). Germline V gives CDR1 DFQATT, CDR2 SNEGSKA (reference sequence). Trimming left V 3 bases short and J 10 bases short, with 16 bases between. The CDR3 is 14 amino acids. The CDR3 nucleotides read TGCAGTGCTAGTTTTTATGGGAGGGACTCACCCCTCCACTTT. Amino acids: CSASFYGRDSPLHF.

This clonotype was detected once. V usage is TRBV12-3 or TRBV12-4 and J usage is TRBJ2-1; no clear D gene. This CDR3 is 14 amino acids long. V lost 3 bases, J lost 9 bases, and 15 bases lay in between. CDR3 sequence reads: CASSFFSPSGEQFF. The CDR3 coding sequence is TGTGCCAGCAGTTTTTTCTCCCCCTCCGGTGAGCAGTTCTTC.

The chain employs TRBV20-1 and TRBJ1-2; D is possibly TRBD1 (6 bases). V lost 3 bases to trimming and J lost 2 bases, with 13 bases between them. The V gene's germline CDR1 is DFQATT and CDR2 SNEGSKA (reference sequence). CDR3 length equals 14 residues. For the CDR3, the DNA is TGCAGTGCTAGGGGCCGGGGGGCCAACTATGGCTACACCTTC. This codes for CSARGRGANYGYTF.

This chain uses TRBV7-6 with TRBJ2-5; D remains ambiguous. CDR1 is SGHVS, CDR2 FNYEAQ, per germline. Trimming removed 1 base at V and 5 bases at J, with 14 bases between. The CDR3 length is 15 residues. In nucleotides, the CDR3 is TGTGCCAGCAGCTTAGGGCCGGGTGGGGATGAGACCCAGTACTTC. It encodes CASSLGPGGDETQYF. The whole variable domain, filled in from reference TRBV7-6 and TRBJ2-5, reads GAGVSQSPRYKVTKRGQDVALRCDPISGHVSLYWYRQALGQGPEFLTYFNYEAQQDKSGLPNDRFSAERPEGSISTLTIQRTEQRDSAMYRCASSLGPGGDETQYFGPGTRLLVL.

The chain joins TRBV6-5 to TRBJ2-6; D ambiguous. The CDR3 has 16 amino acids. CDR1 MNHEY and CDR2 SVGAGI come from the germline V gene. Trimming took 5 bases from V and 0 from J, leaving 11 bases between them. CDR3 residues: CASSPRMSSGANVLTF. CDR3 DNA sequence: TGTGCCAGCAGTCCCCGGATGAGCTCTGGGGCCAACGTCCTGACTTTC.

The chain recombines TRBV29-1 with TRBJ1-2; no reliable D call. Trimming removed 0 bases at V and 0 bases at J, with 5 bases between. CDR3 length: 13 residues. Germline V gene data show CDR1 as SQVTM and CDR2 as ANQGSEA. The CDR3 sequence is CSVEEDPNYGYTF. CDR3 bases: TGCAGCGTTGAAGAGGATCCTAACTATGGCTACACCTTC.

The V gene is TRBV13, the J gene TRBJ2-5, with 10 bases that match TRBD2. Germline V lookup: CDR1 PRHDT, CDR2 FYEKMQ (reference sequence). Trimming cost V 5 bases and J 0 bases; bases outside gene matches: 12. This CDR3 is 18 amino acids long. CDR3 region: CASSQIRGTSEYQETQYF. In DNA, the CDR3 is TGTGCCAGCAGCCAAATTCGGGGGACTAGCGAGTACCAAGAGACCCAGTACTTC.

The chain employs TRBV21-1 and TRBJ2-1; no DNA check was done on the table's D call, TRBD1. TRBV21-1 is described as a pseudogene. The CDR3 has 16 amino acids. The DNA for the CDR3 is TGTGCCAGCACCTATCCCGACGGGGTCTTATACAATGAGCAGTTCTTC. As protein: CASTYPDGVLYNEQFF.